The 18 T cell receptor beta chains reported below all come from one sample, sequenced in a study of blood T cell repertoires in COVID-19. Here immunoSEQ multiplex PCR was the method, and the copy in TCRdb shows in-frame clones only, minus some. The table records approximately 170,000 clones, about 86% of them present only once. The material sequenced was peripheral blood. These receptors were taken from a woman between 65 and 79 years old who had recovered from COVID-19.

Only a few counts were recorded for this clone. The rearrangement joins TRBV5-1 to TRBJ2-1, with 11 bases identical to TRBD2. The CDR3 has 17 residues. Germline V lookup: CDR1 SGHRS, CDR2 YFSETQ. V gave up 5 bases and J gave up 1 base; unmatched junction bases: 8. CDR3 bases: TGCGCCAGCAGACCCGCCCCTAGCGGGAGGTCCTACAATGAGCAGTTCTTC. Residues: CASRPAPSGRSYNEQFF.

V gene TRBV15 combines with J gene TRBJ1-1; possibly TRBD1 for D (5 bases). Deletions cut 0 bases from V and 2 bases from J, with 13 bases between. CDR1 and CDR2 from the germline V gene are LNHNV and YYDKDF (reference sequence). The CDR3 is made up of 16 amino acids. The CDR3 coding sequence is TGTGCCACCAGCAGAGATTCTGGGGCCCTCAACACTGAAGCTTTCTTT. As protein: CATSRDSGALNTEAFF.

The chain joins TRBV6-6 to TRBJ2-1, with 9 positions matching TRBD2. Trimming removed 6 bases from V and 6 bases from J; junction bases left unmatched: 6. Per germline, CDR1 MNHNY and CDR2 SVGAGI (reference sequence). The CDR3 extends over 14 amino acids. The DNA for the CDR3 is TGTGCCAGCAGCCAGGGGACTAGCCTCAATGAGCAGTTCTTC. As protein: CASSQGTSLNEQFF.

V usage is TRBV21-1 and J usage is TRBJ1-2; no check of the table's D call, TRBD1, against the DNA was made. TRBV21-1 is annotated as a pseudogene. The CDR3 consists of 18 residues. The CDR3 loop reads CASREARWGQTDNYGYTF. CDR3 nucleotides: TGTGCCAGCAGGGAGGCTCGCTGGGGACAGACCGATAACTATGGCTACACCTTC.

This chain connects TRBV7-8 to TRBJ2-1, with D possibly TRBD2 on 5 matching bases. The CDR3 is 17 residues long. The V end lost 2 bases, the J end lost 3 bases, and 17 bases lay between the germline ends. CDR1 is SGHVS and CDR2 is FQNEAQ in the germline V gene. DNA of the CDR3: TGTGCCAGCAGCTTACCCCGGGGTAGCTGGGACTACAATGAGCAGTTCTTC. Protein: CASSLPRGSWDYNEQFF. Supplemented by reference TRBV7-8 and TRBJ2-1, the full variable domain reads GAGVSQSPRYKVAKRGQDVALRCDPISGHVSLFWYQQALGQGPEFLTYFQNEAQLDKSGLPSDRFFAERPEGSVSTLKIQRTQQEDSAVYLCASSLPRGSWDYNEQFFGPGTRLTVL.

This clone has more than one count but fewer than ten. The chain employs TRBV3-1 (or the pseudogene TRBV3-2) and TRBJ2-1; D not certain. Deletions cut 4 bases from V and 5 bases from J, with 9 bases between. This CDR3 is built from 13 residues. Germline V lookup: CDR1 LGHDT, CDR2 YNNKEL (reference sequence). This chain's CDR3 is CASSRIKNNEQFF. In DNA form, the CDR3 reads TGTGCCAGCAGCCGTATAAAAAACAATGAGCAGTTCTTC.

This clone was detected once. CDR3 sequence (DNA): TGTGCCAGCAGCCGCATAGGGGTAAGCGGAGGGGCAGTATCGCACGAGCAGTACTTC. Protein sequence: CASSRIGVSGGAVSHEQYF. The chain links TRBV9 to TRBJ2-7, with D possibly being TRBD2 (6 bases). Trimming left V 4 bases short and J 5 bases short, with 31 bases between. The CDR3 has 19 residues. Germline CDR1 reads SGDLS; CDR2 reads YYNGEE.

The V and J genes are TRBV7-9 and TRBJ1-1; D might be TRBD1 (6 bases). Germline CDR1 and CDR2: SEHNR and FQNEAQ (reference sequence). The CDR3 totals 16 residues. With 0 bases removed from V and 4 bases from J, the gap between germline ends came to 15 bases. In DNA form, the CDR3 reads TGTGCCAGCAGCTTAGCCGGACAGCCGGTGGGCACTGAAGCTTTCTTT. Amino acid sequence: CASSLAGQPVGTEAFF. Full variable domain (remainder filled in from reference TRBV7-9 and TRBJ1-1): DTGVSQNPRHKITKRGQNVTFRCDPISEHNRLYWYRQTLGQGPEFLTYFQNEAQLEKSRLLSDRFSAERPKGSFSTLEIQRTEQGDSAMYLCASSLAGQPVGTEAFFGQGTRLTVV.

This clone was seen only a few times. Other DNA sequences in the same sample also yield this CDR3. The CDR3 region has the DNA TGTGCCAGCAGCTTAGATCGGGGGGAGCAGTACTTC. Amino acid sequence: CASSLDRGEQYF. The J gene is TRBJ2-7, the V gene TRBV11-2; tentative D call: TRBD2 (6 bases). V was cut by 0 bases and J by 7 bases, with 7 bases left in between. The CDR3 runs 12 residues. Germline V gives CDR1 SGHAT, CDR2 FQNNGV.

The V and J genes are TRBV5-1 and TRBJ1-3; 8 nucleotides match TRBD1. Unmatched junction bases numbered 4, after V lost 2 bases and J lost 0 bases. This CDR3 spans 16 amino acids. Germline V gene data show CDR1 as SGHRS and CDR2 as YFSETQ. The CDR3 nucleotides read TGCGCCAGCAGCTTAGGACAGGGACACTCTGGAAACACCATATATTTT. This codes for CASSLGQGHSGNTIYF.

This clone was detected only once. The rearrangement links TRBV2 to TRBJ1-6, with a weak D call TRBD1 (6 bases). V was shortened by 3 bases and J by 7 bases, with 10 bases between the two germline ends. Per the germline V gene, CDR1 is SNHLY and CDR2 is FYNNEI. This CDR3 contains 14 residues. The CDR3 sequence is CASSEAGDNSPLHF. The CDR3 DNA reads as TGTGCCAGCAGTGAGGCAGGGGACAATTCACCCCTCCACTTT.

The J gene is TRBJ2-7, the V gene TRBV2; 7 bases are shared with TRBD1. The ends lost 6 bases at V and 3 bases at J; junction bases unmatched: 5. CDR1 SNHLY and CDR2 FYNNEI come from the germline V gene. The CDR3 consists of 13 residues. The DNA for the CDR3 is TGTGCCAGCAGAGGGGGACAGATCTACGAGCAGTACTTC. Translation: CASRGGQIYEQYF.

The chain links TRBV7-6 to TRBJ1-1; tentative D call: TRBD1 (6 bases). Germline V lookup: CDR1 SGHVS, CDR2 FNYEAQ. Trimming took 5 bases from V and 6 from J, leaving 22 bases between them. CDR3 length equals 16 residues. CDR3 in amino acids: CASSPIGGQGNPEAFF. DNA of the CDR3: TGTGCCAGCAGCCCAATCGGGGGGCAGGGAAATCCTGAAGCTTTCTTT.

The chain carries TRBV5-3 and TRBJ1-4; 7 bases are shared with TRBD1. TRBV5-3 falls under the ORF class, with uncertain function. The CDR3 spans 12 residues. The J segment lost 10 bases and the V segment lost 2 bases, leaving 2 bases of the junction unmatched. The CDR3 DNA reads as TGTGCCAGAAGCTTTCAGGGGGGAAAACTGTTTTTT. This codes for CARSFQGGKLFF.

J is TRBJ2-7 and V is TRBV18; D unclear. V was cut by 3 bases and J by 2 bases, with 14 bases left in between. The CDR3 contains 15 residues. CDR1 is KGHSH, CDR2 LQKENI, per germline. CDR3 region: CASSPAPGRTYEQYF. The CDR3 coding sequence is TGTGCCAGCTCACCCGCCCCAGGCCGTACCTACGAGCAGTACTTC.

V is TRBV6-5 and J is TRBJ2-7; 9 nucleotides match TRBD1. CDR3 length: 14 residues. Germline V gives CDR1 MNHEY, CDR2 SVGAGI. Trimming took 5 bases from V and 1 from J; bases not matched to a gene: 3. The DNA of the CDR3 is TGTGCCAGCAGTCCCGACAGGGGGTCCTACGAGCAGTACTTC. Encoded protein: CASSPDRGSYEQYF.

This chain links TRBV30 with TRBJ2-4; D not certain. V was trimmed by 6 bases and J by 0 bases, leaving 6 bases between them. From germline, CDR1 is GTSNPN and CDR2 SVGIG (reference sequence). The CDR3 sequence is 12 residues long. This CDR3 is CACTIAKNIQYF. In DNA, the CDR3 is TGTGCCTGCACTATAGCCAAAAACATTCAGTACTTC.

V is TRBV19 and J is TRBJ1-5, with TRBD1 as a possible D gene (6 bases). Germline CDR1 is LNHDA and CDR2 is SQIVND (reference sequence). Trimming stripped 7 bases from V and 5 bases from J, with 18 bases between. The CDR3 is made up of 15 amino acids. CDR3 in DNA: TGTGCCAGTACCCCGGACAGAATGTTCGATCAGCCCCAGCATTTT. This encodes CASTPDRMFDQPQHF.